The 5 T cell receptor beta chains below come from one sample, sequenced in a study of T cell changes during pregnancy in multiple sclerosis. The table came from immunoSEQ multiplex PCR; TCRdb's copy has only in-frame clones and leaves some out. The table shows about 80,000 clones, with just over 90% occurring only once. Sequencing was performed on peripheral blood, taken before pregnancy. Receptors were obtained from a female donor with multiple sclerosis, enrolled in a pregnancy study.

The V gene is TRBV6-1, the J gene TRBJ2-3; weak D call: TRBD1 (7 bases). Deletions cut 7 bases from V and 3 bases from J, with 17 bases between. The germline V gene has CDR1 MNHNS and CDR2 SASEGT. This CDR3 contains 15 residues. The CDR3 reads CASTGGAGGTDTQYF. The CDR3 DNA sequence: TGTGCCAGCACCGGTGGGGCAGGGGGGACAGATACGCAGTATTTT.

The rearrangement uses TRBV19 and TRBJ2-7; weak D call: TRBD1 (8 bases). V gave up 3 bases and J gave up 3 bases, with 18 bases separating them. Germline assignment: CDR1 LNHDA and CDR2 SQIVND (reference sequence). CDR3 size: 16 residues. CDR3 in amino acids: CASSMRRTGRVYEQYF. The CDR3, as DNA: TGTGCCAGTAGTATGAGAAGGACAGGGAGGGTCTACGAGCAGTACTTC.

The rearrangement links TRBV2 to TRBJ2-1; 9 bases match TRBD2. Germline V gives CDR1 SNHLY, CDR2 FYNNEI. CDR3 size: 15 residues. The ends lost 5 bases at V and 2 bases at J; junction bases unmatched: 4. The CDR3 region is CASSKLAGTYNEQFF. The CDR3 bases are TGTGCCAGCAGTAAACTAGCGGGCACCTACAATGAGCAGTTCTTC.

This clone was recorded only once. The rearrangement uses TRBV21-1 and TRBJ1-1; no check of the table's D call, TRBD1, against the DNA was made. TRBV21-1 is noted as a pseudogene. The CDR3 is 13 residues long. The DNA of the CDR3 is TGTGCCAGCCCGCAAACAGGGGACACTGAAGCTTTCTTT. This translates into CASPQTGDTEAFF.

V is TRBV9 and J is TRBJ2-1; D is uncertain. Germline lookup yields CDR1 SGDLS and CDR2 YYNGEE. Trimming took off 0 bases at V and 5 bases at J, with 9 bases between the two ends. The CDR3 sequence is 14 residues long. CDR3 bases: TGTGCCAGCAGCGTAGGGTTACGGGACAATGAGCAGTTCTTC. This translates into CASSVGLRDNEQFF.